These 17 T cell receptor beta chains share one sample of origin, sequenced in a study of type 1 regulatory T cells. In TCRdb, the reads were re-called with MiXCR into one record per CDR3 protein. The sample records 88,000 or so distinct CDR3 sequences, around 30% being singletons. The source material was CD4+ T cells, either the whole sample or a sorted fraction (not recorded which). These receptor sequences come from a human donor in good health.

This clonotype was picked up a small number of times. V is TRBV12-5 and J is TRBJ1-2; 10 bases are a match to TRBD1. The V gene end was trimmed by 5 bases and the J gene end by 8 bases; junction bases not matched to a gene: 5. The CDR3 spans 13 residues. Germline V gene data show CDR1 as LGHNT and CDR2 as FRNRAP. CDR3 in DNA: TGTGCTAGTGGTACAGACAGGGGGCGCGGCTACACCTTC. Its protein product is CASGTDRGRGYTF.

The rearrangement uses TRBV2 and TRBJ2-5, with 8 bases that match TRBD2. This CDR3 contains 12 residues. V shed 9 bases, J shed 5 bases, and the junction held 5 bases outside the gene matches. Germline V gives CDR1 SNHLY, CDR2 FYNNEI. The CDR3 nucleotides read TGTGCCAGAGCGGGAGTCGGGGAGACCCAGTACTTC. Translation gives CARAGVGETQYF.

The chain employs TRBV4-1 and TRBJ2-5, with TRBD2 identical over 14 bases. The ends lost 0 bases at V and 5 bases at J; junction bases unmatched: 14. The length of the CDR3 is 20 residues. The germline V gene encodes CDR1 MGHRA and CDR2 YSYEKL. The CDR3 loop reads CASSQDRGGLAGEDVETQYF. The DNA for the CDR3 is TGCGCCAGCAGCCAAGATCGGGGGGGACTAGCGGGAGAGGATGTGGAGACCCAGTACTTC.

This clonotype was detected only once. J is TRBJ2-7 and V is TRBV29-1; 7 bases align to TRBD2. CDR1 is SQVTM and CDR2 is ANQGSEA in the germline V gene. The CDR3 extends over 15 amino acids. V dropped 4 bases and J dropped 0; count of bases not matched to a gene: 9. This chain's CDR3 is CSVATPSGTSYEQYF. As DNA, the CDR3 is TGCAGCGTTGCAACCCCCAGCGGGACCTCCTACGAGCAGTACTTC.

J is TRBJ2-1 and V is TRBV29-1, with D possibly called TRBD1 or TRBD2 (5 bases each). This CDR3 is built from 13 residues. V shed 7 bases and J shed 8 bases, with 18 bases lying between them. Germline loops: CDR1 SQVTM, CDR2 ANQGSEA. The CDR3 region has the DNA TGCAGCGGTGGGGGATCTGCCATCCATGAGCAGTTCTTC. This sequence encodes CSGGGSAIHEQFF.

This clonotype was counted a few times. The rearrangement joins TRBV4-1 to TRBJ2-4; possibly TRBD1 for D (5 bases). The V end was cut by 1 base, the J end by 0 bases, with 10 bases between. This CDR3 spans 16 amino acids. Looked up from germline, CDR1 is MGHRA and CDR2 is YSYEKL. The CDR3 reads CASSQGLGLAKNIQYF. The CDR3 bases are TGCGCCAGCAGCCAAGGACTGGGGCTAGCCAAAAACATTCAGTACTTC.

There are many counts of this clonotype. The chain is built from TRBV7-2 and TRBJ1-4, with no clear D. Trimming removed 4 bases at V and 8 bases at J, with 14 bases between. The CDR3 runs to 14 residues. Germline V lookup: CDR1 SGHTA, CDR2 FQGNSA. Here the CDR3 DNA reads TGTGCCAGCAGCTCGGACGGCGCGAGCGAAAAACTGTTTTTT. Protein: CASSSDGASEKLFF. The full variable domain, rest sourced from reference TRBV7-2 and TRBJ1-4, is GAGVSQSPSNKVTEKGKDVELRCDPISGHTALYWYRQSLGQGLEFLIYFQGNSAPDKSGLPSDRFSAERTGGSVSTLTIQRTQQEDSAVYLCASSSDGASEKLFFGSGTQLSVL.

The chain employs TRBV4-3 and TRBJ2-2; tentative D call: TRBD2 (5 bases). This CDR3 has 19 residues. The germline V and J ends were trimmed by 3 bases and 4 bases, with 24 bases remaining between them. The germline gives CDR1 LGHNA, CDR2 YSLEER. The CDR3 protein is CASSQRVGSSGKGTGELFF. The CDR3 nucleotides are TGCGCCAGCAGCCAGCGGGTCGGAAGCTCGGGGAAGGGCACCGGGGAGCTGTTTTTT.

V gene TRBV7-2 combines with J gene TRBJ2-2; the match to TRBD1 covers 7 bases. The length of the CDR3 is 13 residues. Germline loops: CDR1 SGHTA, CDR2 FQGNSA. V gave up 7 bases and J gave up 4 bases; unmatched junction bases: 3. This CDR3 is CASNPGGTGELFF. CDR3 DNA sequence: TGTGCCAGCAACCCAGGGGGCACCGGGGAGCTGTTTTTT.

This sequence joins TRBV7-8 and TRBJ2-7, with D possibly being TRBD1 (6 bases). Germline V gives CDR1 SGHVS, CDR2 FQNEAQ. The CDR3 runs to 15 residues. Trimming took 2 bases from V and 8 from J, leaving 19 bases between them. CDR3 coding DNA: TGTGCCAGCAGCTTATACCGGACAGATCTACGAAAGCAGTACTTC. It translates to CASSLYRTDLRKQYF.

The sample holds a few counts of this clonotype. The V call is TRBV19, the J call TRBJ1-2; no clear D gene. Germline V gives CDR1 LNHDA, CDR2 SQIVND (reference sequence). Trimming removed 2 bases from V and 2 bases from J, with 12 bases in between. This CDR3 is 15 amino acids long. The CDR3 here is CASSIIGVQNYGYTF. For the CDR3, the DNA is TGTGCCAGTAGTATAATCGGCGTTCAAAACTATGGCTACACCTTC.

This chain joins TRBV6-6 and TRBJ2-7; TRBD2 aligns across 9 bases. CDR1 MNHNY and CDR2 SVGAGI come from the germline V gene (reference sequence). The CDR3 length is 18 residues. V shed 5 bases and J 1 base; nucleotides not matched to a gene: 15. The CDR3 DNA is TGTGCCAGCAGTGCCCGGGGTAGCGGGAGTGGAAGGTCCTACGAGCAGTACTTC. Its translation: CASSARGSGSGRSYEQYF.

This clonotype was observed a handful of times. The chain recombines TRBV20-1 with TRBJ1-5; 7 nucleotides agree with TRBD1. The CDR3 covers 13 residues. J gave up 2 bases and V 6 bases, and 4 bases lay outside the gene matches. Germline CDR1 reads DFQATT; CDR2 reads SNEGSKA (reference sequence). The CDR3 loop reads CSAGTGGNQPQHF. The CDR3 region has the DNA TGCAGTGCGGGTACAGGGGGCAATCAGCCCCAGCATTTT.

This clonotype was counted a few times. The CDR3 sequence: CASTRQNTEAFF. The CDR3 DNA is TGTGCCAGCACCAGACAGAACACTGAAGCTTTCTTT. The chain joins TRBV7-8 to TRBJ1-1, with D uncertain. Germline assignment: CDR1 SGHVS and CDR2 FQNEAQ. CDR3 length: 12 amino acids. The V end was cut by 7 bases, the J end by 1 base, with 7 bases between.

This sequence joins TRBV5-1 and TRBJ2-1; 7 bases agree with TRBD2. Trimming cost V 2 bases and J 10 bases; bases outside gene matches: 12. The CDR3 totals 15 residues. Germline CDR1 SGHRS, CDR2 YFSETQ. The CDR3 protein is CASSLAGPPSWEQFF. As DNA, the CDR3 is TGCGCCAGCAGCTTAGCGGGACCTCCCTCGTGGGAGCAGTTCTTC.

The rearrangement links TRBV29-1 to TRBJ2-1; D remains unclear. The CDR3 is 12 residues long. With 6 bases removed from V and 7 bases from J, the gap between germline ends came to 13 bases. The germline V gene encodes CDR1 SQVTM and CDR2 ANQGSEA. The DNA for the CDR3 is TGCAGCGTAAAGGTGGTTTGGAATGAGCAGTTCTTC. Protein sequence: CSVKVVWNEQFF.

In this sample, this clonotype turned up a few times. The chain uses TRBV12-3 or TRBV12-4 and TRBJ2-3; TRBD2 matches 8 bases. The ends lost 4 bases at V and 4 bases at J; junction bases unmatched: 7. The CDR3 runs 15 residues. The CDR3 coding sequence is TGTGCCAGCAGTTCTTTCGGGAGGGCCGCAGATACGCAGTATTTT. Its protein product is CASSSFGRAADTQYF.